This T cell receptor beta chain was identified in a study of blood T cell repertoires in COVID-19 (dated by TCRdb to 2019 to 2021). Regarding the study in general: Samples covering the acute and convalescent phases of COVID-19 were provided by collaborators in the United States, Italy and Spain. The repertoires were made available in a free public database intended to serve as a resource for research on the immune response to SARS-CoV-2. The material from the prospective study consisted of cDNA or gDNA derived from T cells, B-cell-depleted T cells, or PBMCs. The sample metadata nearly always contained a de-identified subject ID, COVID-19 status, age in years and sex. Subjects who had been exposed to COVID-19, were actively infected with it, or had recovered from it provided the deeply sampled blood TCRbeta repertoires that made up the dataset. Where available, HLA class I and class II types were taken from metadata supplied by the sample provider and were not determined by assay-based typing. The samples were drawn from two sources: the first 160 participants of the ongoing ImmuneRACE study, and over 950 subjects contributed by 6 global collaborators. Paper-wide results and their limitations: The quantity of clinical and demographic metadata differed by source and by participant and was supplied without curation.

Comment on this clone: Its specific antigen is unknown. Per-nucleotide qualities are absent, and no much larger clonotype sits a single base away.

Per the germline V gene, MRHNA is the CDR1 and SNTAGT is the CDR2. The junction carries 12 bases between V and J, which are trimmed by 6 bases and 3 bases respectively. The CDR3 numbers 14 residues from cysteine through phenylalanine. CDR3 DNA only is kept here, 42 bases in frame from base 1. The collaborating institutions used their own protocols to collect whole blood in K2EDTA tubes. For TCRbeta analysis, collaborator samples were shipped as frozen whole blood, as isolated PBMCs, or as DNA extracted from either sample type. The immunoSEQ Assay, a bias-controlled multiplex PCR, was used to amplify TCRbeta CDR3 regions from genomic DNA. The authors' analysis ran thus. Within the assay, amplification of reference gene primers was used to estimate how many nucleated cells each sample contained. To quantify the absolute abundance of each unique TCRbeta CDR3 rearrangement, sequence reads were collapsed and filtered. For each sample, productive Simpson clonality was calculated as the square root of Simpson's diversity index across productive rearrangements. Sourced from immuneACCESS, this table was stored by TCRdb with only in-frame sequences that have V and J called. A share of the clones is absent; for the studies checked, an unresolved V gene accounts for under half, and the remainder has no known explanation. The D gene and trimming were derived from the DNA, and the V and J assignments and clone size from that table. Present in this sample are about 200,000 clones, around 80% of which were seen just once. The top ten constitute less than 6% of the sample.

The specimen sequenced was peripheral blood. The receptor chain draws on TRBV6-4 and TRBJ2-1; no confident D gene assignment can be made. The TCR originated in a woman aged 70-85 years with acute or convalescent COVID-19. The DNA sequence reads TGTGCCAGCAGCCCTTTCTTTTACTACAATGAGCAGTTCTTC. This codes for CASSPFFYYNEQFF.